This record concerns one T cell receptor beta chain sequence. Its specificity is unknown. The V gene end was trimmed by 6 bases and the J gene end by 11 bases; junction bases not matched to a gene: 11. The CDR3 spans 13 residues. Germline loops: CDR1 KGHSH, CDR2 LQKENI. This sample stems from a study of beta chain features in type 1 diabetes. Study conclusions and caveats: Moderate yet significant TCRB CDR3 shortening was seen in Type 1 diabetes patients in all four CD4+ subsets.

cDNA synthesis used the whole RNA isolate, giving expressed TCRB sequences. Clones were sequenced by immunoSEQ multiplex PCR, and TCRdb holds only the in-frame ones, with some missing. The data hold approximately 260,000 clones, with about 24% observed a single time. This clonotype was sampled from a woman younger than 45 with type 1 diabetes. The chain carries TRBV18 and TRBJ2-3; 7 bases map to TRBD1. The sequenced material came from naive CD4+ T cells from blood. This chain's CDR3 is CASSEDRTERQYF. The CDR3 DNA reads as TGTGCCAGCTCGGAGGACAGGACGGAACGGCAGTATTTT.